The sequence of this TCR beta chain was determined in a study of cytomegalovirus exposure and HLA in healthy donors. Background on the study: Assignment to the Caucasian-associated ancestry cluster applied to about 80% of the approximately 360 genotyped donors. General study results and limits: One cluster of highly shared sequence variants probably arose as a sequencing artifact. TCR beta chains associated with HLA were, in a later analysis, more clonally expanded than equally common others.

In the case of this clone: Antigen: not known.

PCR was performed using 60 Vbeta and 13 Jbeta primers. Clones were read by immunoSEQ multiplex PCR, and TCRdb kept only the in-frame ones, dropping some. Among 84,000 or so clones listed, around 77% were seen once. The donors (healthy individuals) were bone marrow donors. The sequence was collected from a man aged 25 to 40 in good health and CMV-seronegative. The sequencing sample was made of PBMCs.

CDR3 in DNA: TGTGCCAGCTCCCCGCCCACCTACAGGGGGAACACCGGGGAGCTGTTTTTT. Its protein is CASSPPTYRGNTGELFF. J is TRBJ2-2 and V is TRBV2, with 7 bases lining up with TRBD1. V lost 8 bases to trimming and J lost 1 base; unmatched junction nucleotides: 13. The CDR3 runs to 17 residues. Germline V gene lookup returns CDR1 SNHLY and CDR2 FYNNEI. Using reference TRBV2 and TRBJ2-2 for the parts outside the CDR3, the full variable domain is EPEVTQTPSHQVTQMGQEVILRCVPISNHLYFYWYRQILGQKVEFLVSFYNNEISEKSEIFDDQFSVERPDGSNFTLKIRSTKLEDSAMYFCASSPPTYRGNTGELFFGEGSRLTVL.